The 27 T cell receptor beta chains below come from one sample, sequenced in a study of beta chain features in type 1 diabetes. Every isolated RNA sample was fully reverse transcribed, so sequencing captured expressed TCRB transcripts. The protocol was immunoSEQ multiplex PCR, while the TCRdb copy is restricted to in-frame clones and leaves out a portion. The repertoire consists of around 310,000 clones, with 9.5% to 11% occurring once and the leading ten covering more than 0.015%. The sample consisted of naive CD4+ T cells from blood. Receptors were obtained from a woman between 25 and 40 years old in good health.

This clone has a handful of counts. V is TRBV5-6 and J is TRBJ2-7, with a possible D match to TRBD1 (6 bases). Trimming left V 0 bases short and J 1 base short, with 14 bases between. This CDR3 is built from 16 residues. Germline CDR1 and CDR2: SGHDT and YYEEEE. CDR3 amino acids: CASSLVGLQGSYEQYF. The CDR3 DNA sequence: TGTGCCAGCAGCTTGGTTGGCCTCCAGGGGTCCTACGAGCAGTACTTC.

The chain joins TRBV6-1 to TRBJ2-1; D possibly corresponds to TRBD2 (5 bases). Trimming stripped 4 bases from V and 7 bases from J, with 17 bases between. Germline loops: CDR1 MNHNS, CDR2 SASEGT. CDR3 size: 15 residues. DNA for the CDR3: TGTGCCAGCAGTGCTGAGACTGCGGGTCGGAATGAGCAGTTCTTC. Translation gives CASSAETAGRNEQFF.

This chain uses TRBV7-2 with TRBJ2-2; no definite D call. The CDR3 is 13 residues long. CDR1 is SGHTA and CDR2 is FQGNSA in the germline V gene. V dropped 2 bases and J dropped 6 bases, with 7 bases sitting between them. This CDR3 is CASSLRFSGELFF. The CDR3 nucleotides read TGTGCCAGCAGCTTACGGTTTTCCGGGGAGCTGTTTTTT.

This clone was detected only a few times. This chain connects TRBV11-2 to TRBJ2-7; D gene unclear. The CDR3 is 14 amino acids. Trimming took 1 base from V and 2 from J, leaving 9 bases between them. Germline loops: CDR1 SGHAT, CDR2 FQNNGV. CDR3 DNA sequence: TGTGCCAGCAGCTTAGTCGACGGAGCCTACGAGCAGTACTTC. This gives the protein CASSLVDGAYEQYF.

This sequence joins TRBV5-4 and TRBJ2-1; maybe TRBD2 (5 bases). The germline V and J ends were trimmed by 4 bases and 4 bases, with 18 bases remaining between them. The CDR3 covers 16 residues. Looked up from germline, CDR1 is SGHNT and CDR2 is YYREEE (reference sequence). CDR3 residues: CASSPDPRGRYNEQFF. The CDR3 DNA follows: TGTGCCAGCAGCCCGGACCCCCGCGGGCGGTACAATGAGCAGTTCTTC.

The chain combines TRBV7-2 with TRBJ2-5, with D perhaps TRBD2 (6 bases). The CDR3 is 15 amino acids. Per germline, CDR1 SGHTA and CDR2 FQGNSA. Trimming shortened V by 1 base and J by 5 bases, and 14 bases separated the two germline ends. In DNA form, the CDR3 reads TGTGCCAGCAGCTTAGGAAGGGTACGGGAGGAGACCCAGTACTTC. This codes for CASSLGRVREETQYF. The variable domain in full, completed from reference TRBV7-2 and TRBJ2-5, reads GAGVSQSPSNKVTEKGKDVELRCDPISGHTALYWYRQSLGQGLEFLIYFQGNSAPDKSGLPSDRFSAERTGGSVSTLTIQRTQQEDSAVYLCASSLGRVREETQYFGPGTRLLVL.

This chain links TRBV14 with TRBJ2-3, with 13 bases that match TRBD2. Germline lookup yields CDR1 SGHDN and CDR2 FVKESK. V shed 4 bases and J 3 bases; nucleotides not matched to a gene: 1. The CDR3 spans 15 residues. The CDR3 sequence: CASSRGLAGTDTQYF. For the CDR3, the DNA is TGTGCCAGCAGCCGGGGACTAGCGGGAACAGATACGCAGTATTTT.

There are a few counts of this clone. The genes are TRBV6-5 and TRBJ1-4; the match to TRBD1 covers 8 bases. The CDR3 extends over 14 amino acids. CDR1 MNHEY and CDR2 SVGAGI come from the germline V gene. Germline trimming cut 7 bases from V and 7 bases from J; bases unmatched to any gene: 8. CDR3: CASTPDRVSEKLFF. CDR3 DNA sequence: TGTGCCAGCACCCCGGACAGGGTGTCTGAAAAACTGTTTTTT.

The chain couples TRBV5-1 to TRBJ2-5; tentatively, D is TRBD2 (6 bases). This CDR3 contains 13 residues. The ends were cut back, 4 bases at V and 5 bases at J, with 12 bases in the middle. Germline CDR1 reads SGHRS; CDR2 reads YFSETQ. CDR3 protein: CASSAGFRETQYF. The CDR3 coding sequence is TGCGCCAGCAGCGCGGGATTCCGGGAGACCCAGTACTTC.

The table lists this clone with a few counts. The CDR3 loop reads CASRWTSGTVTGELFF. DNA of the CDR3: TGTGCCAGTAGATGGACTAGCGGGACGGTCACCGGGGAGCTGTTTTTT. The rearrangement uses TRBV19 and TRBJ2-2; 12 nucleotides line up with TRBD2. This CDR3 region has 16 residues. The germline CDR1 and CDR2 sequences are LNHDA and SQIVND (reference sequence). The J segment lost 4 bases and the V segment lost 6 bases, leaving 6 bases of the junction unmatched.

In this sample, this clone turned up a few times. The chain recombines TRBV7-9 with TRBJ1-4; D is uncertain. The ends were cut back, 1 base at V and 12 bases at J, with 15 bases in the middle. CDR3 length equals 14 residues. In germline, CDR1 is SEHNR, CDR2 FQNEAQ (reference sequence). CDR3 sequence (DNA): TGTGCCAGCAGCTTAGTCTCTTCTGGGGAGGAACTGTTTTTT. Translating gives CASSLVSSGEELFF.

This clone occurred a few times. The genes are TRBV29-1 and TRBJ2-5, with D perhaps TRBD2 (5 bases). Germline lookup yields CDR1 SQVTM and CDR2 ANQGSEA. The CDR3 is 12 amino acids. The V gene lost 7 bases and the J gene lost 4 bases, with 13 bases spanning the gap. Written as DNA, the CDR3 is TGCAGCGCCGAACGGGGTGGAGAGACCCAGTACTTC. Amino acids: CSAERGGETQYF.

This clone turned up a few times. The sample holds other DNA sequences that translate to the same CDR3. J is TRBJ2-1 and V is TRBV9; 9 bases map to TRBD2. The germline gives CDR1 SGDLS, CDR2 YYNGEE. The J segment lost 2 bases and the V segment lost 0 bases, leaving 0 bases of the junction unmatched. This CDR3 comprises 15 residues. CDR3 in amino acids: CASSVASGAYNEQFF. CDR3 DNA sequence: TGTGCCAGCAGCGTAGCTAGCGGGGCCTACAATGAGCAGTTCTTC.

The chain carries TRBV4-1 and TRBJ2-7, with TRBD2 identical over 9 bases. CDR1 MGHRA and CDR2 YSYEKL come from the germline V gene. The V segment lost 3 bases and the J segment 1 base; nucleotides outside the gene matches: 4. The CDR3 is 15 residues long. The CDR3 DNA reads TGCGCCAGCAGCCACGCGGGGGGGCCTTCCTACGAGCAGTACTTC. Residues: CASSHAGGPSYEQYF.

This clone was seen a few times. The chain links TRBV2 to TRBJ1-1; D is ambiguous. The CDR3 is 13 residues long. V gave up 8 bases and J gave up 1 base, with 11 bases separating them. The germline V gene encodes CDR1 SNHLY and CDR2 FYNNEI. The CDR3 is CASGSEGNTEAFF. In DNA, the CDR3 is TGTGCCAGCGGGTCGGAGGGGAACACTGAAGCTTTCTTT.

V usage is TRBV18 and J usage is TRBJ2-5; tentative D call: TRBD2 (5 bases). The CDR3 is 13 amino acids. CDR1 and CDR2 (germline): KGHSH, LQKENI. The V gene lost 6 bases and the J gene lost 3 bases, with 11 bases spanning the gap. The CDR3 coding sequence is TGTGCCAGCTCCGCCGGGGTAAAAGAGACCCAGTACTTC. Residues: CASSAGVKETQYF.

This clone was observed a few times. The genes are TRBV5-4 and TRBJ2-3, with 13 bases that match TRBD2. The CDR3 runs to 16 residues. Germline assignment: CDR1 SGHNT and CDR2 YYREEE (reference sequence). Unmatched junction bases numbered 5, after V lost 5 bases and J lost 2 bases. The CDR3 DNA reads as TGTGCCAGCAGACCACTAGCGGGAGGGTCCACAGATACGCAGTATTTT. This sequence encodes CASRPLAGGSTDTQYF.

The sample holds a few counts of this clone. V is TRBV7-3 and J is TRBJ2-7; D unresolved. V lost 0 bases to trimming and J lost 2 bases, with 14 bases between them. The germline gives CDR1 SGHTA, CDR2 FQGTGA. The length of the CDR3 is 16 residues. The CDR3 DNA is TGTGCCAGCAGCTTAACTAGAGCAGGAAACCCCTACGAGCAGTACTTC. This codes for CASSLTRAGNPYEQYF.

V usage is TRBV5-8 and J usage is TRBJ2-7; 8 nucleotides match TRBD1. Germline V lookup: CDR1 SGHTS, CDR2 YDEGEE. The CDR3 loop spans 15 amino acids. V shed 6 bases and J 0 bases; nucleotides not matched to a gene: 8. The CDR3 DNA reads as TGTGCCAGCAACCCGGGACAGGCCGGCTCCTACGAGCAGTACTTC. Its translation is CASNPGQAGSYEQYF.

This chain links TRBV30 with TRBJ1-3; D uncertain. The germline CDR1 and CDR2 sequences are GTSNPN and SVGIG (reference sequence). This CDR3 spans 17 amino acids. Trimming took 2 bases from V and 0 from J, leaving 17 bases between them. CDR3 protein: CAWSFHHAGSSGNTIYF. CDR3 bases: TGTGCCTGGAGTTTCCATCATGCGGGATCCTCTGGAAACACCATATATTTT.

This clone was detected only a few times. The V call is TRBV9, the J call TRBJ1-1; a weak D match, TRBD1 (5 bases). Germline assignment: CDR1 SGDLS and CDR2 YYNGEE. With 2 bases removed from V and 3 bases from J, the gap between germline ends came to 8 bases. The CDR3 has 13 residues. The chain's CDR3 is CASSVRVDTEAFF. Here the CDR3 DNA reads TGTGCCAGCAGCGTCAGGGTTGACACTGAAGCTTTCTTT.

This clone was observed a handful of times. The chain is built from TRBV9 and TRBJ2-1, with 7 bases matching TRBD1. CDR3 length: 15 residues. The ends lost 2 bases at V and 2 bases at J; junction bases unmatched: 4. In germline, CDR1 is SGDLS, CDR2 YYNGEE. The CDR3 DNA is TGTGCCAGCAGCGTCGAGGGGGCGGCCTACAATGAGCAGTTCTTC. Translation: CASSVEGAAYNEQFF.

This clone was picked up a small number of times. V and J are TRBV7-3 and TRBJ2-7, with a weak D call TRBD2 (5 bases). This CDR3 region has 14 residues. Trimming left V 5 bases short and J 0 bases short, with 11 bases between. Germline lookup yields CDR1 SGHTA and CDR2 FQGTGA. The CDR3 region is CASSPSAVSYEQYF. Here the CDR3 DNA reads TGTGCCAGCAGCCCCTCAGCGGTCTCCTACGAGCAGTACTTC.

The V gene is TRBV19, the J gene TRBJ2-4; the D is unclear. Trimming took off 4 bases at V and 3 bases at J, with 13 bases between the two ends. Germline-derived CDR1 and CDR2 are LNHDA and SQIVND (reference sequence). This CDR3 contains 15 residues. CDR3 DNA sequence: TGTGCCAGTAGTACCCCAGGCCGTGACAAAAACATTCAGTACTTC. As protein: CASSTPGRDKNIQYF.

Comment on this clone: The sample has other DNA sequences that encode this CDR3 too. CDR3 sequence reads: CASSLVSYNEQFF. The CDR3 DNA sequence: TGTGCCAGCAGCCTCGTCTCCTACAATGAGCAGTTCTTC. This chain links TRBV7-2 with TRBJ2-1; no reliable D call. The CDR3 totals 13 residues. CDR1 is SGHTA, CDR2 FQGNSA, per germline. The V gene lost 5 bases and the J gene lost 0 bases, with 5 bases spanning the gap. Looking up the rest from reference TRBV7-2 and TRBJ2-1 gives the full variable domain: GAGVSQSPSNKVTEKGKDVELRCDPISGHTALYWYRQSLGQGLEFLIYFQGNSAPDKSGLPSDRFSAERTGGSVSTLTIQRTQQEDSAVYLCASSLVSYNEQFFGPGTRLTVL.

This clone came up a few times. The sample carries other DNA sequences with the same CDR3. The CDR3 spells CASTSGTYNEQFF. The CDR3 coding sequence is TGTGCCAGCACCAGCGGGACTTACAATGAGCAGTTCTTC. This rearrangement joins TRBV6-5 to TRBJ2-1; 7 bases agree with TRBD2. Losses at the gene ends were 7 bases for V and 4 bases for J; bases not matched to a gene: 4. This CDR3 has 13 residues. CDR1 and CDR2 (germline): MNHEY, SVGAGI.

In its sample, this clone was seen a few times. This chain joins TRBV7-2 and TRBJ2-5; 9 positions agree with TRBD2. V gave up 1 base and J gave up 5 bases; unmatched junction bases: 8. From germline, CDR1 is SGHTA and CDR2 FQGNSA. There are 16 residues in the CDR3. The CDR3 DNA reads as TGTGCCAGCAGCTTAGGATTTGCGGGAGGGGTGGAGACCCAGTACTTC. This encodes CASSLGFAGGVETQYF.